This T cell receptor (beta chain) is drawn from a study of cytomegalovirus exposure and HLA in healthy donors. Study-wide results and caveats: With high specificity and sensitivity, the classifier reportedly diagnosed cytomegalovirus status.

V was pared by 4 bases and J by 3 bases, with 14 bases between. This CDR3 is 14 amino acids long. CDR1 SGDLS and CDR2 YYNGEE come from the germline V gene. Regarding this clone: Its target is unknown.

Primers included in the PCR were 60 Vbeta and 13 Jbeta primers. Generated by immunoSEQ multiplex PCR, the TCRdb table keeps only in-frame clones and is missing some. The sample comprises about 140,000 clones, 80% of which are singletons, and less than 3% rests with the top ten. This TCR was recovered from a woman aged 25-40 years in good health and CMV-seronegative. Sequenced material: PBMCs. V gene TRBV9 combines with J gene TRBJ2-7, with D perhaps matching TRBD1 (6 bases). The CDR3 sequence is CASSFRTDNYEQYF. CDR3 nucleotides: TGTGCCAGCAGCTTTCGGACAGATAACTACGAGCAGTACTTC.